These T cell receptor beta chains were read from a single sample in a study of HIV-infected patients and healthy controls. Using its own MiXCR run on the 5' RACE reads, TCRdb lists one record per CDR3 protein. The repertoire holds 8,500 to 11,000 distinct CDR3 sequences, 8% seen once, with 3.5% in the top ten. The sequenced material came from blood. The receptors stem from an adult in good health. Each CDR3 is given with its conserved first and last residue. D genes are given only for firm matches. Clone size is shown for a subset of rows, as once, few, many or a class of expanded clone.

clone size	J gene	D gene	V gene	CDR3 protein	CDR3 DNA
many	TRBJ2-3	TRBD2	TRBV5-4	CASSLELAGPSDTQYF	TGTGCCAGCAGCTTGGAGCTAGCGGGCCCATCAGATACGCAGTATTTT
medium-sized	TRBJ1-6	NA	TRBV6-6	CASSGSRRTYNSPLHF	TGTGCCAGCAGTGGGAGTCGAAGGACCTATAATTCACCCCTCCACTTT
few	TRBJ1-1	NA	TRBV6-5	CASSYPPAEAFF	TGTGCCAGCAGTTATCCTCCGGCTGAAGCTTTCTTT
medium-sized	TRBJ2-3	TRBD1	TRBV5-1	CASGKQGAGTDTQYF	TGCGCCAGCGGTAAACAGGGGGCAGGTACAGATACGCAGTATTTT
few	TRBJ1-6	NA	TRBV5-6	CASSMGGVGSPLHF	TGTGCCAGCAGCATGGGCGGGGTCGGCTCACCCCTCCACTTT
medium-sized	TRBJ1-1	NA	TRBV2	CASSEGGTEAFF	TGTGCCAGCAGTGAGGGAGGGACTGAAGCTTTCTTT
many	TRBJ2-7	NA	TRBV2	CASTDRSSSYEQYF	TGTGCCAGCACTGACAGATCTAGCTCCTACGAGCAGTACTTC
many	TRBJ1-1	NA	TRBV19	CASVLQGNTEAFF	TGTGCCAGCGTCCTACAGGGGAACACTGAAGCTTTCTTT
medium-sized	TRBJ2-5	NA	TRBV12-3/TRBV12-4	CASSLGAGPVGTQYF	TGTGCCAGCAGTTTAGGGGCAGGCCCTGTCGGGACCCAGTACTTC
NA	TRBJ2-5	NA	TRBV20-1	CSARDHSGTLQLAQYF	TGCAGTGCTAGGGACCACTCCGGAACCCTCCAATTGGCCCAGTACTTC
many	TRBJ1-6	NA	TRBV7-6	CASSLTGRSSYNSPLHF	TGTGCCAGCAGCTTAACAGGGCGTAGCTCCTATAATTCACCCCTCCACTTT
medium-sized	TRBJ2-7	TRBD1	TRBV13	CASSPGTDYEQYF	TGTGCCAGCAGCCCGGGGACAGATTACGAGCAGTACTTC
few	TRBJ2-2	NA	TRBV7-9	CASRSGQPTGELFF	TGTGCCAGCAGGTCAGGACAACCCACCGGGGAGCTGTTTTTT
NA	TRBJ1-5	TRBD1	TRBV19	CASSYGQGAGQPQHF	TGTGCCAGTAGCTACGGACAGGGGGCCGGTCAGCCCCAGCATTTT
many	TRBJ1-1	NA	TRBV4-2	CASSQVKEGPAFF	TGTGCTAGCAGCCAAGTTAAGGAGGGACCGGCTTTCTTT
medium-sized	TRBJ1-1	NA	TRBV5-1	CASSLPPEGSAEAFF	TGCGCCAGCAGCTTACCCCCGGAAGGGAGCGCTGAAGCTTTCTTT
many	TRBJ2-1	TRBD2	TRBV29-1	CSVDGRGGSSYNEQFF	TGCAGCGTTGACGGGCGGGGGGGAAGCTCCTACAATGAGCAGTTCTTC
medium-sized	TRBJ1-5	NA	TRBV29-1	CSVRTALNQPQHF	TGCAGCGTAAGGACCGCGCTTAATCAGCCCCAGCATTTT
medium-sized	TRBJ2-1	NA	TRBV24-1	CATSDSGVFGNEQFF	TGTGCCACCAGTGATTCGGGCGTCTTTGGGAATGAGCAGTTCTTC
medium-sized	TRBJ2-5	TRBD2	TRBV7-2	CASSSTSGGLETQYF	TGTGCCAGCAGCTCGACTAGCGGGGGGCTAGAGACCCAGTACTTC
many	TRBJ2-7	NA	TRBV25-1	CASSGWGLGEQYF	TGTGCCAGCAGTGGATGGGGGCTCGGCGAGCAGTACTTC
many	TRBJ2-3	NA	TRBV20-1	CSARGHSERTTDTQYF	TGCAGTGCTAGAGGGCATAGCGAAAGAACCACAGATACGCAGTATTTT
many	TRBJ1-5	NA	TRBV19	CASSILYNQPQHF	TGTGCCAGTAGTATTCTGTATAATCAGCCCCAGCATTTT
medium-sized	TRBJ2-3	TRBD2	TRBV6-2/TRBV6-3	CASSSRERGLTDTQYF	TGTGCCAGCAGTTCCCGCGAGCGGGGGCTCACAGATACGCAGTATTTT
many	TRBJ2-3	TRBD2	TRBV6-5	CASRVGGGGTDTQYF	TGTGCCAGCAGGGTGGGGGGGGGAGGCACAGATACGCAGTATTTT
few	TRBJ2-1	TRBD2	TRBV6-5	CASSYRSGVSYNEQFF	TGTGCCAGCAGTTATCGTAGCGGGGTCTCCTACAATGAGCAGTTCTTC
many	TRBJ1-1	NA	TRBV7-2	CASSSSFGTNTEAFF	TGTGCCAGCAGCTCCTCCTTTGGGACAAACACTGAAGCTTTCTTT
many	TRBJ1-5	NA	TRBV5-6	CASRRGPGEVGNQPQHF	TGTGCCAGCAGAAGAGGTCCAGGGGAGGTGGGCAATCAGCCCCAGCATTTT
medium-sized	TRBJ2-7	TRBD1	TRBV4-1	CASSQTGTGVYEQYF	TGCGCCAGCAGCCAAACCGGGACAGGGGTCTACGAGCAGTACTTC
few	TRBJ1-4	NA	TRBV20-1	CSALFFNEKLFF	TGCAGTGCCCTATTTTTTAATGAAAAACTGTTTTTT
medium-sized	TRBJ2-3	TRBD2	TRBV3-1	CASRLTSGGIGDTQYF	TGTGCCAGCAGACTTACTAGCGGGGGTATCGGAGATACGCAGTATTTT
many	TRBJ2-3	TRBD2	TRBV20-1	CSARVAGRYADTQYF	TGCAGTGCTAGGGTAGCGGGGCGGTATGCAGATACGCAGTATTTT
medium-sized	TRBJ1-1	NA	TRBV18	CASSPTGMNTEAFF	TGTGCCAGCTCCCCGACTGGAATGAACACTGAAGCTTTCTTT
medium-sized	TRBJ2-5	TRBD2	TRBV2	CASKFSGTSVQETQYF	TGTGCCAGCAAATTCTCCGGGACTAGCGTCCAAGAGACCCAGTACTTC
NA	TRBJ2-1	TRBD1	TRBV5-4	CASRQTGGHEQFF	TGTGCCAGCAGACAAACAGGGGGCCATGAGCAGTTCTTC
few	TRBJ2-4	NA	TRBV5-1	CASSLGGDDIQYF	TGCGCCAGCAGCTTGGGAGGGGATGACATTCAGTACTTC
NA	TRBJ1-1	NA	TRBV7-9	CASSLEGRREAFF	TGTGCCAGCAGCTTAGAAGGCAGACGTGAAGCTTTCTTT
many	TRBJ2-7	NA	TRBV5-1	CASSASGDGAYEQYF	TGCGCCAGCAGCGCGTCGGGGGACGGAGCCTACGAGCAGTACTTC
medium-sized	TRBJ2-7	NA	TRBV30	CAWSPPATYEQYF	TGTGCCTGGAGCCCCCCGGCTACCTACGAGCAGTACTTC
medium-sized	TRBJ2-7	TRBD2	TRBV10-1	CASSESGLAGYEQYF	TGCGCCAGCAGTGAGTCGGGTCTAGCGGGCTACGAGCAGTACTTC
few	TRBJ2-2	NA	TRBV6-1	CASRGRSLTGELFF	TGTGCCAGCAGAGGACGGAGTCTCACCGGGGAGCTGTTTTTT
many	TRBJ1-5	TRBD1	TRBV2	CAIGQGLTPQHF	TGTGCCATAGGACAGGGGCTTACACCCCAGCATTTT
many	TRBJ2-7	NA	TRBV20-1	CSARDRPSSYEQYF	TGCAGTGCTAGAGACAGGCCGAGCTCCTACGAGCAGTACTTC
medium-sized	TRBJ2-5	NA	TRBV30	CAWGGLDETQYF	TGTGCCTGGGGGGGACTCGATGAGACCCAGTACTTC
many	TRBJ2-4	NA	TRBV5-1	CASSTQSPSKNIQYF	TGCGCCAGCAGCACCCAATCCCCTAGCAAAAACATTCAGTACTTC
few	TRBJ2-7	NA	TRBV12-3/TRBV12-4	CASSRTGNGVAGTYEQYF	TGTGCCAGCAGTAGGACAGGGAACGGAGTAGCGGGGACCTACGAGCAGTACTTC
few	TRBJ1-5	NA	TRBV15	CATSRPSPGQIKPHF	TGTGCCACCAGCAGACCCTCTCCGGGACAAATCAAGCCGCATTTT
few	TRBJ1-5	NA	TRBV20-1	CSARDGTGSNQPQHF	TGCAGTGCTAGGGACGGTACAGGGTCCAATCAGCCCCAGCATTTT
medium-sized	TRBJ1-1	NA	TRBV19	CASSSGGSNTEAFF	TGTGCCAGTAGTTCTGGGGGCTCTAACACTGAAGCTTTCTTT
many	TRBJ1-2	NA	TRBV19	CASSISGTVNYGYTF	TGTGCCAGTAGTATTTCGGGAACGGTGAACTATGGCTACACCTTC
NA	TRBJ2-5	NA	TRBV3-1	CASSQEWDPRVETQYF	TGTGCCAGCAGCCAAGAATGGGACCCCCGGGTGGAGACCCAGTACTTC
few	TRBJ2-7	NA	TRBV27	CASSSGWGTPSYEQYF	TGTGCCAGCAGCTCAGGATGGGGGACACCAAGCTACGAGCAGTACTTC
medium-sized	TRBJ1-6	TRBD1	TRBV18	CASSQPGQGGYNSPLHF	TGTGCCAGCTCACAACCGGGACAGGGCGGGTATAATTCACCCCTCCACTTT
medium-sized	TRBJ1-6	NA	TRBV7-2	CASSLVVSTTDSPLHF	TGTGCCAGCAGCTTAGTCGTTTCCACGACGGATTCACCCCTCCACTTT
many	TRBJ2-3	TRBD2	TRBV3-1	CASSLAGNTDTQYF	TGTGCCAGCAGCCTAGCGGGGAACACAGATACGCAGTATTTT
medium-sized	TRBJ2-3	TRBD1	TRBV20-1	CSAPGQGNTDTQYF	TGCAGTGCCCCGGGACAGGGTAACACAGATACGCAGTATTTT
many	TRBJ2-7	NA	TRBV6-5	CASSYRALYEQYF	TGTGCCAGCAGTTACCGGGCCCTCTACGAGCAGTACTTC
few	TRBJ2-4	NA	TRBV7-8	CASSPRRNIQYF	TGTGCCAGCAGTCCGAGGAGAAACATTCAGTACTTC
medium-sized	TRBJ1-5	NA	TRBV19	CASSLHRVSNQPQHF	TGTGCCAGTAGTCTTCACAGGGTTAGCAATCAGCCCCAGCATTTT
NA	TRBJ1-3	NA	TRBV18	CASSYYGDSGNTIYF	TGTGCCAGCTCATACTACGGAGACTCTGGAAACACCATATATTTT